Listed here are 23 T cell receptor beta chains from one sample, sequenced in a study of CXCR3-negative and CXCR3-positive naive CD8 T cells. Study-wide points: Against CXCR3-negative naive cells, CXCR3-positive naive cells showed more hydrophobic TRB CDR3s.

The antigens of these receptors remain unknown. With UMI labels, 5' RACE was used to prepare the TRB cDNA libraries. TCRdb processed the 5' RACE reads again and assigns one entry to each CDR3 protein, with no DNA. Its listing shows about 84,000 distinct CDR3 sequences. Specimen: naive CXCR3+ CD8+ T cells from blood. The subset is: CD45RO-CCR7+CD27+CD95- naive CD8+ T cells expressing CXCR3 (TNR3+). All receptors derive from a human donor in good health. Some clones in this sample may be carry-over from other donors' samples.

This chain links TRBV10-3 with TRBJ1-5; checking the TCRdb D call of TRBD1 is not possible without DNA. The V gene's germline CDR1 is ENHRY and CDR2 SYGVKD. The CDR3 length is 15 residues. This CDR3 is CAISDSSGAGQPQHF.

This sequence joins TRBV19 and TRBJ2-1. Germline assignment: CDR1 LNHDA and CDR2 SQIVND (reference sequence). The CDR3 sequence is 15 residues long. The CDR3 loop reads CASRISGRPHDEQFF.

The gene calls are TRBV29-1 and TRBJ2-1; there is no DNA to check the TCRdb D call of TRBD1. Germline V gene data show CDR1 as SQVTM and CDR2 as ANQGSEA. The CDR3 runs 14 residues. The CDR3 here is CSADTGTGGVEQFF.

V is TRBV5-5 and J is TRBJ2-3; TCRdb outputs TRBD1, but without DNA this stays unchecked. Germline V gene sequence: CDR1 SGHKS, CDR2 YYEKEE (reference sequence). The CDR3 totals 13 residues. The CDR3 loop reads CASKSPLIDTQYF.

The CDR3 region is CASSSTSGQNTGELFF. The chain carries TRBV7-9 and TRBJ2-2; TCRdb indicates TRBD2, and absent DNA this call remains unverified. CDR3 length equals 16 residues. In germline, CDR1 is SEHNR, CDR2 FQNEAQ (reference sequence).

The chain joins TRBV6-5 to TRBJ1-1. Germline V gene sequence: CDR1 MNHEY, CDR2 SVGAGI. The CDR3 is 13 residues long. The CDR3 is CATTGYKNTEAFF.

The chain has TRBV19 and TRBJ2-2; without DNA, the TCRdb call of TRBD2 cannot be checked. The V gene's germline CDR1 is LNHDA and CDR2 SQIVND (reference sequence). This CDR3 has 17 amino acids. The CDR3 loop is CASSIDGGGSNTGELFF.

J is TRBJ2-7 and V is TRBV9; TCRdb calls TRBD2, which cannot be checked without DNA. Germline values: CDR1 SGDLS, CDR2 YYNGEE. This CDR3 contains 12 residues. CDR3 amino acids: CASGTWWGEQYF.

The chain recombines TRBV4-3 with TRBJ1-1; no DNA is available, so the TRBD1 call from TCRdb remains unchecked. The CDR3 spans 18 residues. Germline CDR1 LGHNA, CDR2 YSLEER. The CDR3 sequence: CASSDEAGTGSFVSEAFF.

The chain carries TRBV4-1 and TRBJ2-7; the TRBD2 assignment by TCRdb is unverifiable without DNA. Germline CDR1 MGHRA, CDR2 YSYEKL. The CDR3 loop spans 14 amino acids. The CDR3 reads CASSRTRGEDEQYF.

This chain joins TRBV30 and TRBJ2-5; with no DNA, the TCRdb D assignment of TRBD1 cannot be verified. Germline CDR1 reads GTSNPN; CDR2 reads SVGIG (reference sequence). The CDR3 runs 14 residues. CDR3 residues: CAWSGSGTVETQYF.

V and J are TRBV28 and TRBJ1-6; the D call from TCRdb, TRBD1, cannot be confirmed without DNA. CDR3 length: 12 amino acids. Per the germline V gene, CDR1 is MDHEN and CDR2 is SYDVKM. CDR3 amino acids: CASSPGQGSLHF.

The rearrangement joins TRBV5-1 to TRBJ2-7; TCRdb indicates TRBD1, and absent DNA this call remains unverified. The germline gives CDR1 SGHRS, CDR2 YFSETQ. There are 15 residues in the CDR3. CDR3 in amino acids: CASSLTGQGAREQYF.

The chain carries TRBV5-8 and TRBJ1-3; TCRdb designates TRBD1, a call that cannot be tested without DNA. Germline CDR1 SGHTS, CDR2 YDEGEE. The CDR3 is 19 amino acids. CDR3 amino acids: CASSLRPGIRTRIGNTIYF.

V and J are TRBV28 and TRBJ2-3. The CDR3 has 14 amino acids. Germline assignment: CDR1 MDHEN and CDR2 SYDVKM. The CDR3 region is CASSSRKSTDTQYF. Drawing the rest from reference TRBV28 and TRBJ2-3, the complete variable domain is DVKVTQSSRYLVKRTGEKVFLECVQDMDHENMFWYRQDPGLGLRLIYFSYDVKMKEKGDIPEGYSVSREKKERFSLILESASTNQTSMYLCASSSRKSTDTQYFGPGTRLTVL.

The chain combines TRBV7-9 with TRBJ1-2; the TRBD1 assignment by TCRdb is unverifiable without DNA. The CDR3 has 14 residues. The V gene's germline CDR1 is SEHNR and CDR2 FQNEAQ (reference sequence). This chain's CDR3 is CASSQAETGYGYTF.

This chain connects TRBV27 to TRBJ1-5; TCRdb names TRBD1, which stays unverified in the absence of DNA. Per germline, CDR1 MNHEY and CDR2 SMNVEV (reference sequence). This CDR3 contains 14 residues. The CDR3 is CASSSGGQGQPQHF.

CDR3 in amino acids: CASSWTSGSYEVIYEQYF. The chain has TRBV27 and TRBJ2-7; the TCRdb D gene call, TRBD2, has no DNA to confirm it. The CDR3 length is 18 residues. The V gene's germline CDR1 is MNHEY and CDR2 SMNVEV (reference sequence).

CDR3 in amino acids: CASSYRDRLYEQYF. V and J are TRBV6-2 or TRBV6-3 and TRBJ2-7; TCRdb reports TRBD1, a call that lacks DNA to check it against. The length of the CDR3 is 14 residues. CDR1 MNHEY and CDR2 SVGEGT come from the germline V gene.

This chain connects TRBV7-2 to TRBJ1-5; TCRdb's D call, TRBD1, is unchecked because there is no DNA. Germline V gene sequence: CDR1 SGHTA, CDR2 FQGNSA. The CDR3 length is 14 residues. The CDR3 reads CATYRVGSNQPQHF.

The chain has TRBV6-5 and TRBJ2-1. CDR3 length equals 12 residues. CDR1 and CDR2 from the germline V gene are MNHEY and SVGAGI. This CDR3 is CASSSVYNEQFF.

The rearrangement joins TRBV28 to TRBJ2-7. Germline V lookup: CDR1 MDHEN, CDR2 SYDVKM. This CDR3 contains 16 residues. CDR3: CASTLRVLGDSYEQYF.

The chain has TRBV20-1 and TRBJ2-1; TCRdb indicates TRBD1, and absent DNA this call remains unverified. Germline V gene lookup returns CDR1 DFQATT and CDR2 SNEGSKA (reference sequence). The CDR3 length is 13 residues. The CDR3 sequence: CSASRPQGSEQFF.